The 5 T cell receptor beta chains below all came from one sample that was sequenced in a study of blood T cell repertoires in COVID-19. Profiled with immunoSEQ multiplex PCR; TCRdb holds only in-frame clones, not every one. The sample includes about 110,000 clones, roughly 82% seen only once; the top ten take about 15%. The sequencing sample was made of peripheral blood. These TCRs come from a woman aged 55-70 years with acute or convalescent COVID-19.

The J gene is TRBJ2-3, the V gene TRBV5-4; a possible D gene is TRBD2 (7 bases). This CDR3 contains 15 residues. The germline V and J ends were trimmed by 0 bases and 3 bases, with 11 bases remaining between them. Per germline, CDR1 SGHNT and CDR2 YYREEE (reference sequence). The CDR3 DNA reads TGTGCCAGCAGCTTGGAGGGGGGGGCAACAGATACGCAGTATTTT. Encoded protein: CASSLEGGATDTQYF.

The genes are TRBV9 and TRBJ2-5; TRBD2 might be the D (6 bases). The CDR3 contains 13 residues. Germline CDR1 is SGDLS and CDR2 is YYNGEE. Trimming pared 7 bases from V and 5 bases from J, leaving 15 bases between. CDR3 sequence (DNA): TGTGCCAGCGCCTCCGGGACTTCTGAGACCCAGTACTTC. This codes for CASASGTSETQYF.

The CDR3 spells CASSRVAGGTYEQYF. The CDR3 nucleotides read TGTGCCAGCAGTCGAGTCGCGGGGGGAACCTACGAGCAGTACTTC. This chain connects TRBV6-5 to TRBJ2-7, with TRBD2 identical over 8 bases. V lost 5 bases to trimming and J lost 2 bases; unmatched junction nucleotides: 8. The germline CDR1 and CDR2 sequences are MNHEY and SVGAGI. This CDR3 region has 15 residues.

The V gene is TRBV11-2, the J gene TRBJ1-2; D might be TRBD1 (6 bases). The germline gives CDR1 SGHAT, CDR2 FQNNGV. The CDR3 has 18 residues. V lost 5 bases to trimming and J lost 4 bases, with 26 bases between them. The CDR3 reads CASSPDPSGTFRPYGYTF. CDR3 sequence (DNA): TGTGCCAGCAGCCCAGACCCCTCCGGGACATTCAGACCCTATGGCTACACCTTC.

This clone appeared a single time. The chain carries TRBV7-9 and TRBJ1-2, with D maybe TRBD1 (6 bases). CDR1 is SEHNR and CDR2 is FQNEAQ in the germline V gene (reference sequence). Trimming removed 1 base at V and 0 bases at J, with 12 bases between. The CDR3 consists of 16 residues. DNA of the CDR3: TGTGCCAGCAGCTTAGTTCAGGGGACTACTAACTATGGCTACACCTTC. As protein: CASSLVQGTTNYGYTF.